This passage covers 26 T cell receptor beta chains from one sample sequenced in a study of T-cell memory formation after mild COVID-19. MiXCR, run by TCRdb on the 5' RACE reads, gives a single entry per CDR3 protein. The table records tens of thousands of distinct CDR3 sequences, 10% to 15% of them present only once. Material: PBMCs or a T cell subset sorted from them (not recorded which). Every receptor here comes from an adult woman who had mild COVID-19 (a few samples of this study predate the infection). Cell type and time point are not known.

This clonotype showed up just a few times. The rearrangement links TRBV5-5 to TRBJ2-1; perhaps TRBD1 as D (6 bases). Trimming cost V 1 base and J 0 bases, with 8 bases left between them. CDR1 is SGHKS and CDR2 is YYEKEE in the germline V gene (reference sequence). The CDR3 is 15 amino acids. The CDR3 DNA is TGTGCCAGCAGCTTGAACAGGGCCTCCTACAATGAGCAGTTCTTC. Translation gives CASSLNRASYNEQFF.

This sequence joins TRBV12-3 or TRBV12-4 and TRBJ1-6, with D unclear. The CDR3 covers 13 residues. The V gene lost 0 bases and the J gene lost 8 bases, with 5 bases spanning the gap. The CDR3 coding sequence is TGTGCCAGCAGTTTAGCCCGGGATTCACCCCTCCACTTT. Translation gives CASSLARDSPLHF.

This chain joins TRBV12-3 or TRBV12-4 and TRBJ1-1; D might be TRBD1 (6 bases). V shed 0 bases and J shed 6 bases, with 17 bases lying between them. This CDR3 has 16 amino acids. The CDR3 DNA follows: TGTGCCAGCAGTTTAGCGTCGGGACACCTACTTCCTGAAGCTTTCTTT. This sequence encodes CASSLASGHLLPEAFF.

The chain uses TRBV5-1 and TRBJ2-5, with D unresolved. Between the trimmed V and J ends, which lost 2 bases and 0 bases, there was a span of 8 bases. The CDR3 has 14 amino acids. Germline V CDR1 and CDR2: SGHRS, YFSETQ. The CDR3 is CASSFFGYQETQYF. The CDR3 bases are TGCGCCAGCAGCTTTTTCGGCTACCAAGAGACCCAGTACTTC. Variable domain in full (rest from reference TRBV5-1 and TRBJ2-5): KAGVTQTPRYLIKTRGQQVTLSCSPISGHRSVSWYQQTPGQGLQFLFEYFSETQRNKGNFPGRFSGRQFSNSRSEMNVSTLELGDSALYLCASSFFGYQETQYFGPGTRLLVL.

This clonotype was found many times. CDR3 coding DNA: TGTGCCAGCAGCTTGGTATTGGACGGGGATGAGCAGTTCTTC. Protein product: CASSLVLDGDEQFF. V gene TRBV5-5 combines with J gene TRBJ2-1; TRBD2 might be the D (5 bases). V lost 0 bases and J lost 8, with 12 bases in between. Germline CDR1 and CDR2: SGHKS and YYEKEE (reference sequence). This CDR3 comprises 14 residues.

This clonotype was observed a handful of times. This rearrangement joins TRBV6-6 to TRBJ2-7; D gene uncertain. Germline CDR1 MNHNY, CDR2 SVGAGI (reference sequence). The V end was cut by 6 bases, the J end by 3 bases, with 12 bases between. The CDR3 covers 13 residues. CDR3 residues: CASSYVWGYEQYF. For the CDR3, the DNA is TGTGCCAGCAGCTACGTTTGGGGCTACGAGCAGTACTTC.

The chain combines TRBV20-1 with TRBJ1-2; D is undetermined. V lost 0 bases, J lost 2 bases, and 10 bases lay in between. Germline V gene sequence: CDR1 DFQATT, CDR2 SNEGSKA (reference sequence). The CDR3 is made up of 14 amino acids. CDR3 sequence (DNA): TGCAGTGCTAGAGAGACACTAATCAACTATGGCTACACCTTC. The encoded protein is CSARETLINYGYTF.

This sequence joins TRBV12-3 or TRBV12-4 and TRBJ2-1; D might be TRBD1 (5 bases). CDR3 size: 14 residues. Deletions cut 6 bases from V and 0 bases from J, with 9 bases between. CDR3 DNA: TGTGCCAGCAGCATAGACAGCTCCTACAATGAGCAGTTCTTC. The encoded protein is CASSIDSSYNEQFF.

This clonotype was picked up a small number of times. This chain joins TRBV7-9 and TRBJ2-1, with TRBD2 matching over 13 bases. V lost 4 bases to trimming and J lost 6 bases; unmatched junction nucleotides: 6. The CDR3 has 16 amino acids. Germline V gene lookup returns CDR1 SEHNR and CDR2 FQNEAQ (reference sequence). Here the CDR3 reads CASSSGTSGIGNEQFF. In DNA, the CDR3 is TGTGCCAGCAGCTCCGGGACTAGCGGGATAGGCAATGAGCAGTTCTTC.

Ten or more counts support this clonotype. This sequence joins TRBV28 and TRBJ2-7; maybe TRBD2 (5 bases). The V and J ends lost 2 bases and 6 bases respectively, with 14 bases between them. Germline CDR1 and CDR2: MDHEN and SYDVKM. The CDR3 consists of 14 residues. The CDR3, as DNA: TGTGCCAGCAGTTTACGAGGGAGCCCCCTCGAGCAGTACTTC. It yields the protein CASSLRGSPLEQYF. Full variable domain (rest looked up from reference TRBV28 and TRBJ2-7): DVKVTQSSRYLVKRTGEKVFLECVQDMDHENMFWYRQDPGLGLRLIYFSYDVKMKEKGDIPEGYSVSREKKERFSLILESASTNQTSMYLCASSLRGSPLEQYFGPGTRLTVT.

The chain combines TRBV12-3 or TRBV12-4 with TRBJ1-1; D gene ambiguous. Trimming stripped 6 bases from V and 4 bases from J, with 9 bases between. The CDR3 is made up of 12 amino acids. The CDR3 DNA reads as TGTGCCAGCAGCCTGACCCTCACTGAAGCTTTCTTT. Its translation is CASSLTLTEAFF.

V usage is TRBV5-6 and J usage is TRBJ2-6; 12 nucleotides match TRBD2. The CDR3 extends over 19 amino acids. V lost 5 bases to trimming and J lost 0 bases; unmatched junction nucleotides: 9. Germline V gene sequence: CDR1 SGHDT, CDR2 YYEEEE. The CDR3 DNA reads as TGTGCCAGCAGTTCCTTGAGGACTAGCGGGGCCTCTGGGGCCAACGTCCTGACTTTC. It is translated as CASSSLRTSGASGANVLTF.

Here the CDR3 DNA reads TGTGCCAGCGGGGTGACAGGGGGGAATGAAAAACTGTTTTTT. Translated: CASGVTGGNEKLFF. The V call is TRBV6-5, the J call TRBJ1-4, with 9 bases lining up with TRBD1. The CDR3 has 14 residues. Germline V gene lookup returns CDR1 MNHEY and CDR2 SVGAGI. Losses at the gene ends were 8 bases for V and 5 bases for J; bases not matched to a gene: 6.

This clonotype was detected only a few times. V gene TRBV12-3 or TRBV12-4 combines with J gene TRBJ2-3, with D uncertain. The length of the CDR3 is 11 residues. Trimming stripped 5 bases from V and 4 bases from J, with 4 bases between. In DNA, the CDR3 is TGTGCCAGCAGTACCTCAGATACGCAGTATTTT. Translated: CASSTSDTQYF.

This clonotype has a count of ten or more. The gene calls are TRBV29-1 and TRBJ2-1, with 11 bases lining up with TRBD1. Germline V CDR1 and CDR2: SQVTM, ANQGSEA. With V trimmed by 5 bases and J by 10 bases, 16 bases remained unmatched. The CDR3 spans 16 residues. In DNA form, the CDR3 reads TGCAGCGTTCTCGGACAGGGGGCATCTTCGGGTCAAGAGCAGTTCTTC. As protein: CSVLGQGASSGQEQFF.

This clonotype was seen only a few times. The CDR3 DNA reads TGTGCCAGCATCAGACTAGCGGGAGACGGTGAGCAGTTCTTC. Its protein is CASIRLAGDGEQFF. The chain employs TRBV27 and TRBJ2-1; 12 nucleotides align to TRBD2. The germline V gene encodes CDR1 MNHEY and CDR2 SMNVEV (reference sequence). The CDR3 has 14 amino acids. V shed 7 bases, J shed 9 bases, and the junction held 7 bases outside the gene matches.

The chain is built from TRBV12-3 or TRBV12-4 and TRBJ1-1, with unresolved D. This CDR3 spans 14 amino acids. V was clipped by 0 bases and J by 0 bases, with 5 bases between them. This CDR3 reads CASSLAGMNTEAFF. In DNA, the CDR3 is TGTGCCAGCAGTTTAGCAGGGATGAACACTGAAGCTTTCTTT.

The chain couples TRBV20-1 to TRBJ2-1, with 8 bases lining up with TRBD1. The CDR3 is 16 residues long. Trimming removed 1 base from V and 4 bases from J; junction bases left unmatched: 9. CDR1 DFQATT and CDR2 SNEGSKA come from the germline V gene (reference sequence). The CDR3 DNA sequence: TGCAGTGCTAGAGCCACTGGACAGGGCCCTTACAATGAGCAGTTCTTC. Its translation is CSARATGQGPYNEQFF.

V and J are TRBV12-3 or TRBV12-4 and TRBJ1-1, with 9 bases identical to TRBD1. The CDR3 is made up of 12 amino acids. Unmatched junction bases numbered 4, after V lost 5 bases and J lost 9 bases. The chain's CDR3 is CASSPGTGKAFF. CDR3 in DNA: TGTGCCAGCAGTCCGGGGACAGGGAAAGCTTTCTTT.

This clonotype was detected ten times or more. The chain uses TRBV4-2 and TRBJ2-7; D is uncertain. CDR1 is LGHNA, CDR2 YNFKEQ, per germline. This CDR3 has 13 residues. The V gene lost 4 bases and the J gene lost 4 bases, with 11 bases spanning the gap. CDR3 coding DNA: TGTGCCAGCAGCCCTAGTGAGGTTTACGAGCAGTACTTC. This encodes CASSPSEVYEQYF.

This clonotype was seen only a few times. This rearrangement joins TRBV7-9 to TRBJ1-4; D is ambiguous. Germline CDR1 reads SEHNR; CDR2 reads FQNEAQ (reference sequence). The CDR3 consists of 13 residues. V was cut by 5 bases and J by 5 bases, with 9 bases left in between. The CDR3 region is CASSTIWNEKLFF. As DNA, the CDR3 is TGTGCCAGCAGCACGATCTGGAATGAAAAACTGTTTTTT.

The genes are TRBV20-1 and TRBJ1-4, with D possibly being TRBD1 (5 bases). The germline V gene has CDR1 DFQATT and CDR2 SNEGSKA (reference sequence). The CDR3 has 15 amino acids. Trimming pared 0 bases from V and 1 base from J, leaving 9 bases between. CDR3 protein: CSARDLRETNEKLFF. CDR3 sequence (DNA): TGCAGTGCTAGAGATCTCAGGGAAACTAATGAAAAACTGTTTTTT.

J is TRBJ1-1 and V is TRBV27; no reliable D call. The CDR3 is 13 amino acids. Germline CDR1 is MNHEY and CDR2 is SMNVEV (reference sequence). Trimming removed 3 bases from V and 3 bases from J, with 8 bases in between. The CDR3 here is CASSLRLYTEAFF. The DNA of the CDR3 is TGTGCCAGCAGTTTGAGATTGTACACTGAAGCTTTCTTT.

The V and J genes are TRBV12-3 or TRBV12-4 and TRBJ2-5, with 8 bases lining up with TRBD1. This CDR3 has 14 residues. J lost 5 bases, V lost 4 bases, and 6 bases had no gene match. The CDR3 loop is CASSSDRVGETQYF. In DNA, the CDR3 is TGTGCCAGCAGTTCGGACAGGGTAGGGGAGACCCAGTACTTC.

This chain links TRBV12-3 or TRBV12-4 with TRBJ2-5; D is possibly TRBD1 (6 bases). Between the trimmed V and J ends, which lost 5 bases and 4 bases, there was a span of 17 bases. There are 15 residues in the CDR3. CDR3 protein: CASSPAGTQAETQYF. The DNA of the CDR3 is TGTGCCAGCAGTCCCGCCGGGACACAAGCAGAGACCCAGTACTTC.

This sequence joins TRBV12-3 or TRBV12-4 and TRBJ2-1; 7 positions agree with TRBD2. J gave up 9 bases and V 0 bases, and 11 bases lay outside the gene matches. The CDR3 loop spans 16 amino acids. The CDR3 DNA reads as TGTGCCAGCAGTTTAGCCCGCGGGAGTCCCCGCGGTGAGCAGTTCTTC. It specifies CASSLARGSPRGEQFF.